Given below is one T cell receptor beta chain in context. Its target is not known. This sample was taken from a study of T cell responses to AZD1222 COVID-19 vaccine. Study-level points and caveats: White British donors predominated, females outnumbered males, and clonal diversity was possibly underestimated. At baseline, just a handful of AZD1222 recipients tested seropositive.

Using immunoSEQ multiplex PCR, the repertoire was profiled, and TCRdb retains in-frame clones only, with some absent. In the table there are approximately 100,000 clones, less than 95% of which are singletons. Trimming cost V 3 bases and J 6 bases, with 17 bases left between them. The germline gives CDR1 LGHNA, CDR2 YNFKEQ. The CDR3 sequence is 15 residues long. Source: peripheral blood, taken on day 0 of AZD1222 vaccination. The chain carries TRBV4-2 and TRBJ1-2; D not resolved. This TCR was recovered from an adult in good health. CDR3 amino acids: CASSQEQQYLNGYTF. The CDR3 DNA reads TGTGCCAGCAGCCAGGAACAGCAATACCTTAATGGCTACACCTTC.